These 22 T cell receptor beta chains were all obtained from the same sample, sequenced in a study of blood T cells in healthy people across ages. PCR was performed a second time for about 7 to 11 cycles using a sample-barcoded 5' primer and a J-beta primer mix. TCRdb re-called the 5' RACE reads through MiXCR, storing one row per CDR3 protein. The data contain hundreds of thousands of distinct CDR3 sequences, over 40% of them singletons. Sample: blood. The receptors were gathered from a woman of 80 years or more in good health.

Only a few counts were recorded for this clonotype. The V gene is TRBV10-3, the J gene TRBJ1-2; tentatively, D is TRBD1 (5 bases). CDR1 is ENHRY, CDR2 SYGVKD, per germline. This CDR3 is 13 amino acids long. V was pared by 2 bases and J by 8 bases, with 12 bases between. The CDR3 sequence is CAISEGTRGGYTF. As DNA, the CDR3 is TGTGCCATCAGTGAGGGGACCCGGGGGGGCTACACCTTC.

The rearrangement uses TRBV5-1 and TRBJ2-4; TRBD2 aligns across 12 bases. Near its end, the DNA agrees better with TRBJ2-7, so the J call may be wrong. Germline CDR1 is SGHRS and CDR2 is YFSETQ. This CDR3 is built from 16 residues. The CDR3 region has the DNA TGCGCCAGCAGCTTGGCGCTAGCGGGGGGGTCAGACGAGCAGTACTTC. Protein: CASSLALAGGSDEQYF.

V gene TRBV12-3 or TRBV12-4 combines with J gene TRBJ1-2; D remains unclear. Trimming removed 5 bases at V and 6 bases at J, with 13 bases between. This CDR3 spans 13 amino acids. Here the CDR3 reads CASSVSAYNGYTF. The CDR3 coding sequence is TGTGCCAGCAGTGTCTCGGCGTACAATGGCTACACCTTC.

With regard to this clonotype: Just one base apart from a much larger clone, this may be a read error. This chain links TRBV20-1 with TRBJ1-5, with D unresolved. Germline V lookup: CDR1 DFQATT, CDR2 SNEGSKA (reference sequence). Trimming stripped 5 bases from V and 7 bases from J, with 27 bases between. This CDR3 region has 17 residues. Written as DNA, the CDR3 is TGCAGTGCTGAGCCCCCTCGACTCGATAGAAGTGGGCAGCCCCAGCATTTT. It yields the protein CSAEPPRLDRSGQPQHF.

The V gene is TRBV28, the J gene TRBJ2-5; D may be TRBD2 (7 bases). Between the trimmed V and J ends, which lost 1 base and 4 bases, there was a span of 13 bases. The CDR3 runs to 15 residues. The germline V gene has CDR1 MDHEN and CDR2 SYDVKM. The CDR3 DNA reads TGTGCCAGCAGTTTATCAACAGGGAGGGGAGAGACCCAGTACTTC. The encoded protein is CASSLSTGRGETQYF.

CDR3: CSAHGLAADTQYF. The CDR3 DNA is TGCAGTGCTCACGGACTAGCGGCAGATACGCAGTATTTT. V is TRBV20-1 and J is TRBJ2-3; 10 bases fit TRBD2. V lost 5 bases and J lost 4; bases outside the gene matches: 3. CDR1 DFQATT and CDR2 SNEGSKA come from the germline V gene (reference sequence). The CDR3 extends over 13 amino acids.

The rearrangement joins TRBV3-1 to TRBJ1-1; a weak D match, TRBD1 (5 bases). Deletions cut 0 bases from V and 4 bases from J, with 15 bases between. Germline CDR1 reads LGHDT; CDR2 reads YNNKEL (reference sequence). CDR3 size: 16 residues. The CDR3 loop is CASSQDSGTVSTEAFF. The CDR3 region has the DNA TGTGCCAGCAGCCAAGACAGCGGGACGGTGAGCACTGAAGCTTTCTTT.

This CDR3 is CASSPYNPYEQYF. The DNA for the CDR3 is TGTGCCAGCAGTCCGTATAATCCCTACGAGCAGTACTTC. The rearrangement joins TRBV27 to TRBJ2-7; unclear D gene. This CDR3 comprises 13 residues. The germline V gene encodes CDR1 MNHEY and CDR2 SMNVEV (reference sequence). V was trimmed by 5 bases and J by 2 bases, leaving 10 bases between them.

J is TRBJ1-2 and V is TRBV18, with D possibly being TRBD1 (5 bases). The length of the CDR3 is 13 residues. Germline values: CDR1 KGHSH, CDR2 LQKENI. Trimming cost V 8 bases and J 8 bases, with 18 bases left between them. CDR3 DNA: TGTGCCAGCCTGGGGGTCATGGGCGCCGGCTACACCTTC. Its protein product is CASLGVMGAGYTF. Full variable domain (missing parts from reference TRBV18 and TRBJ1-2): NAGVMQNPRHLVRRRGQEARLRCSPMKGHSHVYWYRQLPEEGLKFMVYLQKENIIDESGMPKERFSAEFPKEGPSILRIQQVVRGDSAAYFCASLGVMGAGYTFGSGTRLTVV.

On this clonotype itself: This may arise from a read error, as a much more abundant clone is one base away. The V and J genes are TRBV6-5 and TRBJ1-5, with D perhaps matching TRBD1 (5 bases). Germline-derived CDR1 and CDR2 are MNHEY and SVGAGI. This CDR3 has 14 residues. CDR3 bases: TGTGCCGGCAGTATGCCGGGACGGGGTCAGCCCCAGCATTTT. As protein: CAGSMPGRGQPQHF.

With regard to this clonotype: A much bigger clone sits one base away, suggesting this may be a read error. The J gene is TRBJ2-1, the V gene TRBV4-1, with D possibly being TRBD2 (6 bases). The germline CDR1 and CDR2 sequences are MGHRA and YSYEKL. This CDR3 contains 16 residues. The CDR3 sequence: CARSQDSTGDGYEQFF. Written as DNA, the CDR3 is TGCGCCCGCAGCCAAGATTCAACGGGAGATGGGTATGAGCAGTTCTTC.

The V and J genes are TRBV4-2 and TRBJ2-7, with TRBD2 matching 11 bases. V shed 0 bases, J shed 2 bases, and the junction held 6 bases outside the gene matches. This CDR3 comprises 17 residues. In germline, CDR1 is LGHNA, CDR2 YNFKEQ. The CDR3 nucleotides are TGTGCCAGCAGCCAAGAAGGTAGACTAGCGGGGACCTACGAGCAGTACTTC. Encoded protein: CASSQEGRLAGTYEQYF.

The chain recombines TRBV2 with TRBJ2-1; 7 bases fit TRBD2. In germline, CDR1 is SNHLY, CDR2 FYNNEI. CDR3 length equals 14 residues. Unmatched junction bases numbered 5, after V lost 4 bases and J lost 5 bases. CDR3 nucleotide sequence: TGTGCCAGCAGTGGGGGGGGTAGTAACAATGAGCAGTTCTTC. Translated: CASSGGGSNNEQFF.

The chain has TRBV6-4 and TRBJ2-1; the match to TRBD2 covers 11 bases. The CDR3 consists of 14 residues. Germline assignment: CDR1 MRHNA and CDR2 SNTAGT. J lost 6 bases, V lost 3 bases, and 1 base had no gene match. The CDR3 spells CASSELAGANEQFF. The CDR3 nucleotides are TGTGCCAGCAGTGAACTAGCGGGGGCCAATGAGCAGTTCTTC.

This chain connects TRBV29-1 to TRBJ2-7; D is tentatively TRBD1 or TRBD2 (5 bases each). Germline V gene lookup returns CDR1 SQVTM and CDR2 ANQGSEA. V shed 1 base and J shed 0 bases, with 13 bases lying between them. CDR3 length: 15 amino acids. For the CDR3, the DNA is TGCAGCGTTGAAGGTTCAGGGACGGCCTCCTACGAGCAGTACTTC. Translation gives CSVEGSGTASYEQYF.

Many counts were recorded for this clonotype. The V call is TRBV29-1, the J call TRBJ2-1; 7 bases line up with TRBD2. V shed 4 bases, J shed 5 bases, and the junction held 14 bases outside the gene matches. This CDR3 is 16 amino acids long. Germline CDR1 and CDR2: SQVTM and ANQGSEA. CDR3 nucleotide sequence: TGCAGCGTTGGTTCAGGGCGGGAGAGGTTTAACAATGAGCAGTTCTTC. Translation: CSVGSGRERFNNEQFF.

This clonotype was seen repeatedly, ten times or more. V gene TRBV12-3 or TRBV12-4 combines with J gene TRBJ2-1, with D possibly matching TRBD1 (5 bases). Trimming took 4 bases from V and 9 from J, leaving 16 bases between them. CDR3 length equals 14 residues. The CDR3 DNA is TGTGCCAGCAGTTATTACGCAGGGTGGAGTGAGCAGTTCTTC. Translated: CASSYYAGWSEQFF.

This clonotype was seen once. With a much larger clone just one base away, this may be a read error. The V and J genes are TRBV5-5 and TRBJ2-3, with D tentatively TRBD2 (5 bases). V shed 2 bases and J shed 9 bases, with 22 bases lying between them. CDR1 and CDR2 from the germline V gene are SGHKS and YYEKEE (reference sequence). CDR3 size: 16 residues. Here the CDR3 DNA reads TGTGCCAGCAGCTTTACCCAGCCCGGGGATTTAGGAACGCAGTATTTT. Residues: CASSFTQPGDLGTQYF.

The V gene is TRBV27, the J gene TRBJ2-5; no clear D gene. This CDR3 has 14 amino acids. V gave up 3 bases and J gave up 2 bases, with 10 bases separating them. Germline CDR1 MNHEY, CDR2 SMNVEV (reference sequence). The CDR3: CASSFARKQETQYF. The CDR3 coding sequence is TGTGCCAGCAGTTTCGCCAGGAAACAAGAGACCCAGTACTTC.

This chain joins TRBV29-1 and TRBJ1-6, with a possible D match to TRBD1 (6 bases). The ends were cut back, 7 bases at V and 9 bases at J, with 16 bases in the middle. Germline-derived CDR1 and CDR2 are SQVTM and ANQGSEA. The CDR3 covers 13 residues. CDR3 sequence reads: CSGVTGTASPLHF. The CDR3 DNA is TGCAGCGGAGTAACAGGGACTGCTTCACCCCTCCACTTT.

The chain carries TRBV6-6 and TRBJ2-5, with 9 nucleotides matching TRBD1. Germline trimming cut 4 bases from V and 11 bases from J; bases unmatched to any gene: 8. Germline V gene sequence: CDR1 MNHNY, CDR2 SVGAGI (reference sequence). The CDR3 is 13 residues long. In DNA, the CDR3 is TGTGCCAGCAGTTTTCCGGGACAGGGATTTCAGTACTTC. Protein: CASSFPGQGFQYF.

The chain is built from TRBV7-8 and TRBJ2-3, with D hard to call. CDR1 is SGHVS, CDR2 FQNEAQ, per germline. The CDR3 has 15 residues. The V gene lost 5 bases and the J gene lost 2 bases, with 14 bases spanning the gap. CDR3 sequence (DNA): TGTGCCAGCAGCCAAAGCCCACTCCCCACAGATACGCAGTATTTT. Translating gives CASSQSPLPTDTQYF.